What follows are 32 T cell receptor beta chains derived from one specimen sequenced in a study of shared clonotypes between healthy human individuals (TCRdb year 2020). The method behind the library was the immunoSEQ multiplex PCR assay. The clones in this table, taken by TCRdb from immuneACCESS, are in-frame only. Not every clone is retained; where verified, under half of the shortfall comes from an unresolved V gene, and the cause of the rest is unknown. Across this sample there are just over 2,000,000 clones, with roughly 94% seen only once. 0.13% of the sample rests with the top ten. The sequenced sample consisted of naive CD4+ T cells sorted from blood. The cell subset or site label, read with the paper, signifies: CD45RA+ positively selected. These receptors originate from a man in his late teens or twenties in good health.

The rearrangement uses TRBV5-1 and TRBJ1-4; D is ambiguous. The CDR3 has 15 residues. Trimming took off 0 bases at V and 3 bases at J, with 9 bases between the two ends. Germline V CDR1 and CDR2: SGHRS, YFSETQ. This chain's CDR3 is CASSLDWVSNEKLFF. The CDR3 nucleotides read TGCGCCAGCAGCTTGGATTGGGTTTCTAATGAAAAACTGTTTTTT.

V gene TRBV30 combines with J gene TRBJ1-2, with 8 bases aligning to TRBD1. This CDR3 has 14 residues. Trimming took 3 bases from V and 5 from J; bases not matched to a gene: 8. CDR1 and CDR2 from the germline V gene are GTSNPN and SVGIG (reference sequence). CDR3 amino acids: CAWRGTYRGYGYTF. The CDR3 DNA is TGTGCCTGGAGGGGCACCTACAGGGGGTATGGCTACACCTTC.

V gene TRBV4-3 combines with J gene TRBJ2-7, with D possibly matching TRBD2 (6 bases). Trimming cost V 3 bases and J 4 bases, with 16 bases left between them. The CDR3 length is 15 residues. Germline V gives CDR1 LGHNA, CDR2 YSLEER. Here the CDR3 DNA reads TGCGCCAGCAGCCACCAGTTTTCGGGAGAGTACGAGCAGTACTTC. Protein product: CASSHQFSGEYEQYF.

The rearrangement joins TRBV5-1 to TRBJ2-7; D remains unclear. Germline V gives CDR1 SGHRS, CDR2 YFSETQ. Trimming took 2 bases from V and 5 from J, leaving 14 bases between them. The CDR3 consists of 14 residues. CDR3 region: CASSLLGPPDEQYF. CDR3 DNA: TGCGCCAGCAGCTTACTGGGCCCCCCGGACGAGCAGTACTTC.

This chain joins TRBV7-2 and TRBJ2-5, with 13 positions matching TRBD2. The CDR3 is 16 residues long. The germline CDR1 and CDR2 sequences are SGHTA and FQGNSA. With 6 bases clipped from V and 1 base from J, the junction kept 5 bases outside the gene matches. CDR3 residues: CASSWGLAGIQETQYF. DNA for the CDR3: TGTGCCAGCAGTTGGGGACTAGCGGGGATCCAAGAGACCCAGTACTTC.

The V gene is TRBV5-6, the J gene TRBJ1-2; D is undetermined. The CDR3 extends over 16 amino acids. Per germline, CDR1 SGHDT and CDR2 YYEEEE. Between the trimmed V and J ends, which lost 2 bases and 4 bases, there was a span of 18 bases. CDR3 nucleotide sequence: TGTGCCAGCAGCTTCGCCTTAGAGGCCTTGGGCTATGGCTACACCTTC. Protein product: CASSFALEALGYGYTF.

The V call is TRBV29-1, the J call TRBJ2-5; TRBD1 aligns across 8 bases. The CDR3 totals 12 residues. Per germline, CDR1 SQVTM and CDR2 ANQGSEA. Germline trimming cut 6 bases from V and 3 bases from J; bases unmatched to any gene: 3. The CDR3 here is CSVGQAEETQYF. Here the CDR3 DNA reads TGCAGCGTGGGACAGGCGGAAGAGACCCAGTACTTC.

The rearrangement uses TRBV7-6 and TRBJ1-1, with D possibly being TRBD1 (5 bases). Germline lookup yields CDR1 SGHVS and CDR2 FNYEAQ. V was cut by 1 base and J by 5 bases, with 14 bases left in between. The CDR3 covers 15 residues. CDR3 sequence reads: CASSLDAGINTEAFF. CDR3 DNA sequence: TGTGCCAGCAGCTTAGATGCAGGGATCAATACTGAAGCTTTCTTT.

CDR3: CASSSALPGHTEAFF. For the CDR3, the DNA is TGTGCCAGCAGTTCGGCGCTTCCCGGGCACACTGAAGCTTTCTTT. The V call is TRBV27, the J call TRBJ1-1; D not resolved. There are 15 residues in the CDR3. In germline, CDR1 is MNHEY, CDR2 SMNVEV (reference sequence). The germline V and J ends were trimmed by 4 bases and 3 bases, with 15 bases remaining between them.

As for this clone: In the same sample, other DNA sequences code for this CDR3. V gene TRBV5-1 combines with J gene TRBJ1-1; 10 bases align to TRBD1. V lost 4 bases, J lost 7 bases, and 4 bases stayed unmatched. The germline V gene encodes CDR1 SGHRS and CDR2 YFSETQ. This CDR3 is built from 13 residues. CDR3 sequence reads: CASSPRDRGEAFF. Written as DNA, the CDR3 is TGCGCCAGCAGCCCCCGGGACAGGGGTGAAGCTTTCTTT.

As DNA, the CDR3 is TGTGCCAGCAGCTCCGACTACAGGGGGCGCGTCTACGAGCAGTACTTC. Its protein product is CASSSDYRGRVYEQYF. The chain combines TRBV7-9 with TRBJ2-7; TRBD1 agrees at 9 bases. This CDR3 comprises 16 residues. After removal of 4 bases from V and 3 bases from J, the junction contained 10 bases not matched to a gene. Germline CDR1 reads SEHNR; CDR2 reads FQNEAQ (reference sequence).

This chain connects TRBV7-3 to TRBJ2-7; D is uncertain. Germline lookup yields CDR1 SGHTA and CDR2 FQGTGA. V lost 1 base, J lost 4 bases, and 2 bases lay in between. The CDR3 consists of 11 residues. CDR3 bases: TGTGCCAGCAGCTTAAGATACGAGCAGTACTTC. Amino acids: CASSLRYEQYF.

The rearrangement uses TRBV10-3 and TRBJ1-2; the D gene is possibly TRBD1 (6 bases). Per germline, CDR1 ENHRY and CDR2 SYGVKD. This CDR3 is 12 amino acids long. Trimming removed 8 bases at V and 4 bases at J, with 11 bases between. The CDR3 sequence: CAIEGVGYGYTF. The CDR3 region has the DNA TGTGCCATCGAGGGGGTTGGCTATGGCTACACCTTC.

The chain links TRBV7-2 to TRBJ2-1, with 7 bases aligning to TRBD2. The CDR3 length is 16 residues. Germline V CDR1 and CDR2: SGHTA, FQGNSA. After removal of 1 base from V and 3 bases from J, the junction contained 6 bases not matched to a gene. CDR3 protein: CASSLVWLADYNEQFF. As DNA, the CDR3 is TGTGCCAGCAGCTTAGTGTGGCTAGCGGACTACAATGAGCAGTTCTTC.

The CDR3 sequence is CAIKRQGAEGEAFF. DNA of the CDR3: TGTGCCATCAAGCGACAGGGGGCTGAGGGTGAAGCTTTCTTT. V is TRBV10-3 and J is TRBJ1-1; 10 nucleotides align to TRBD1. The CDR3 runs to 14 residues. After removal of 7 bases from V and 7 bases from J, the junction contained 9 bases not matched to a gene. CDR1 is ENHRY, CDR2 SYGVKD, per germline.

This sequence joins TRBV6-1 and TRBJ2-1, with D possibly TRBD2 on 5 matching bases. CDR1 is MNHNS, CDR2 SASEGT, per germline. The CDR3 is 14 residues long. V was cut by 5 bases and J by 7 bases, with 15 bases left in between. The CDR3 sequence: CASSSGDTRNEQFF. The CDR3, as DNA: TGTGCCAGCAGTAGCGGCGATACTCGGAATGAGCAGTTCTTC.

V is TRBV4-3 and J is TRBJ1-2, with 7 bases that match TRBD1. Germline trimming cut 0 bases from V and 3 bases from J; bases unmatched to any gene: 4. The CDR3 is 15 amino acids. Germline V gene lookup returns CDR1 LGHNA and CDR2 YSLEER. DNA of the CDR3: TGCGCCAGCAGCCAAGAGAAACAGGGGCACTATGGCTACACCTTC. It yields the protein CASSQEKQGHYGYTF.

V usage is TRBV27 and J usage is TRBJ2-6, with TRBD2 as a possible D gene (7 bases). CDR1 is MNHEY and CDR2 is SMNVEV in the germline V gene (reference sequence). The CDR3 has 18 residues. The V gene lost 2 bases and the J gene lost 1 base, with 15 bases spanning the gap. The CDR3 is CASSLREGVRSGANVLTF. Here the CDR3 DNA reads TGTGCCAGCAGTTTAAGGGAGGGGGTGCGGTCTGGGGCCAACGTCCTGACTTTC.

V and J are TRBV10-3 and TRBJ1-1; D unclear. The CDR3 extends over 12 amino acids. Per germline, CDR1 ENHRY and CDR2 SYGVKD. Trimming left V 2 bases short and J 7 bases short, with 8 bases between. For the CDR3, the DNA is TGTGCCATCAGTGAGAAGTCTAGTGAAGCTTTCTTT. Protein sequence: CAISEKSSEAFF.

The chain employs TRBV19 and TRBJ2-7; 9 bases map to TRBD1. The CDR3 runs 16 residues. V was pared by 4 bases and J by 5 bases, with 12 bases of the junction left unmatched. Germline CDR1 LNHDA, CDR2 SQIVND (reference sequence). The chain's CDR3 is CASSTRKTGGWDEQYF. Written as DNA, the CDR3 is TGTGCCAGTAGTACCCGAAAGACAGGGGGTTGGGACGAGCAGTACTTC.

This clone was counted ten times or more. The same CDR3 is also encoded by other DNA sequences in this sample. The CDR3 reads CASSEAYEQYF. CDR3 DNA: TGTGCCAGCAGTGAAGCCTACGAGCAGTACTTC. This rearrangement joins TRBV6-1 to TRBJ2-7; D gene ambiguous. The CDR3 extends over 11 amino acids. Germline lookup yields CDR1 MNHNS and CDR2 SASEGT. V lost 0 bases, J lost 3 bases, and 0 bases lay in between.

The chain employs TRBV2 and TRBJ1-4; 8 bases are shared with TRBD1. The V gene end was trimmed by 5 bases and the J gene end by 4 bases; junction bases not matched to a gene: 6. The germline V gene encodes CDR1 SNHLY and CDR2 FYNNEI. The CDR3 spans 15 residues. Here the CDR3 DNA reads TGTGCCAGCAGTTGGCAGGGGGCGGGTAATGAAAAACTGTTTTTT. The encoded protein is CASSWQGAGNEKLFF.

This clone was seen once. This chain uses TRBV4-1 with TRBJ1-1, with unresolved D. Germline values: CDR1 MGHRA, CDR2 YSYEKL. V was pared by 4 bases and J by 5 bases, with 14 bases between. The CDR3 extends over 14 amino acids. The CDR3 is CASSRGFEGTEAFF. The CDR3 DNA sequence: TGCGCCAGCAGCCGCGGGTTCGAGGGAACTGAAGCTTTCTTT.

The chain uses TRBV11-3 and TRBJ2-1; TRBD1 matches at 10 bases. This CDR3 region has 15 residues. The trim removed 5 bases at V and 5 bases at J, leaving 6 bases unmatched. Germline-derived CDR1 and CDR2 are SGHNT and YENEEA. The CDR3 here is CASSAPGTGDNEQFF. CDR3 coding DNA: TGTGCCAGCAGCGCTCCCGGGACAGGGGACAATGAGCAGTTCTTC.

The chain links TRBV27 to TRBJ2-5; 7 nucleotides agree with TRBD2. J gave up 5 bases and V 4 bases, and 4 bases lay outside the gene matches. The CDR3 is made up of 13 amino acids. Germline-derived CDR1 and CDR2 are MNHEY and SMNVEV (reference sequence). The CDR3 loop is CASSSREWETQYF. The CDR3 DNA is TGTGCCAGCAGTTCGCGGGAGTGGGAGACCCAGTACTTC.

V and J are TRBV9 and TRBJ1-1, with 7 bases lining up with TRBD1. Germline V gene lookup returns CDR1 SGDLS and CDR2 YYNGEE. The CDR3 runs to 16 residues. Trimming cost V 5 bases and J 1 base; bases outside gene matches: 11. CDR3 sequence: CASRKLSGTENTEAFF. Written as DNA, the CDR3 is TGTGCCAGCAGGAAGTTGTCCGGGACAGAGAACACTGAAGCTTTCTTT. Supplemented by reference TRBV9 and TRBJ1-1, the full variable domain reads DSGVTQTPKHLITATGQRVTLRCSPRSGDLSVYWYQQSLDQGLQFLIQYYNGEERAKGNILERFSAQQFPDLHSELNLSSLELGDSALYFCASRKLSGTENTEAFFGQGTRLTVV.

This clone appeared a single time. J is TRBJ2-3 and V is TRBV27, with D perhaps TRBD1 or TRBD2 (6 bases each). Trimming cost V 10 bases and J 5 bases, with 22 bases left between them. The CDR3 spans 15 residues. The germline CDR1 and CDR2 sequences are MNHEY and SMNVEV (reference sequence). The CDR3 loop reads CATHREGGLGDTQYF. The CDR3 bases are TGTGCCACCCATAGAGAAGGGGGGCTCGGAGATACGCAGTATTTT.

The rearrangement uses TRBV30 and TRBJ2-7; D is unclear. Germline CDR1 reads GTSNPN; CDR2 reads SVGIG (reference sequence). The V and J ends lost 2 bases and 2 bases respectively, with 10 bases between them. CDR3 length: 13 amino acids. CDR3 DNA sequence: TGTGCCTGGAGTCCCGGGTCTACCTACGAGCAGTACTTC. It is translated as CAWSPGSTYEQYF. Together with reference TRBV30 and TRBJ2-7, the CDR3 gives the full variable domain: SQTIHQWPATLVQPVGSPLSLECTVEGTSNPNLYWYRQAAGRGLQLLFYSVGIGQISSEVPQNLSASRPQDRQFILSSKKLLLSDSGFYLCAWSPGSTYEQYFGPGTRLTVT.

The chain recombines TRBV18 with TRBJ2-7, with D unresolved. The CDR3 spans 14 residues. The V gene lost 2 bases and the J gene lost 2 bases, with 10 bases spanning the gap. Germline V lookup: CDR1 KGHSH, CDR2 LQKENI. CDR3 nucleotide sequence: TGTGCCAGCTCACCAGGCAGGAATCCCTACGAGCAGTACTTC. Protein: CASSPGRNPYEQYF.

The rearrangement links TRBV7-9 to TRBJ1-4; 7 nucleotides line up with TRBD1. Germline-derived CDR1 and CDR2 are SEHNR and FQNEAQ (reference sequence). The V gene end was trimmed by 8 bases and the J gene end by 8 bases; junction bases not matched to a gene: 8. This CDR3 contains 13 residues. CDR3 sequence reads: CASSFTGDEKLFF. The CDR3 coding sequence is TGTGCCAGCTCTTTTACAGGGGACGAAAAACTGTTTTTT.

The chain carries TRBV2 and TRBJ2-5, with 12 bases fitting TRBD2. CDR1 is SNHLY, CDR2 FYNNEI, per germline. This CDR3 region has 17 residues. Trimming took 7 bases from V and 2 from J; bases not matched to a gene: 11. CDR3 region: CASIYRLAGALQETQYF. The CDR3 nucleotides are TGTGCCAGCATTTATCGACTAGCGGGAGCCTTACAAGAGACCCAGTACTTC.

Here the CDR3 reads CASSYSSGSGYEQYF. In nucleotides, the CDR3 is TGTGCCAGCAGTTACTCTAGCGGGAGTGGCTACGAGCAGTACTTC. The chain joins TRBV6-5 to TRBJ2-7; 9 nucleotides match TRBD2. Germline CDR1 and CDR2: MNHEY and SVGAGI. This CDR3 has 15 amino acids. The trim removed 0 bases at V and 3 bases at J, leaving 3 bases unmatched.